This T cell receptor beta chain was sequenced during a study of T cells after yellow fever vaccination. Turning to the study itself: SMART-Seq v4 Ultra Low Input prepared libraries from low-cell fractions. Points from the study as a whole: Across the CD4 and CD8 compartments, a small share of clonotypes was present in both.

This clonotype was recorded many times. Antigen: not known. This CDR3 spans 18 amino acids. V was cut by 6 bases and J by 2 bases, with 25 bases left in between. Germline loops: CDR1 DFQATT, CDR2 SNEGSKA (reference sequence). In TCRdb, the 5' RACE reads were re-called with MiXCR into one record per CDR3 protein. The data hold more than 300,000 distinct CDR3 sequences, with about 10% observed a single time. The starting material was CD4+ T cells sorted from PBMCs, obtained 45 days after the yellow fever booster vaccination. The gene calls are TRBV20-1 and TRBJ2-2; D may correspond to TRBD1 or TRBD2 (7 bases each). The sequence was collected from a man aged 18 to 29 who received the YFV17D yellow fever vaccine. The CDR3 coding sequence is TGCAGTGCCCCCGTCGCAGGGGGGGGCCTGTATAACACCGGGGAGCTGTTTTTT. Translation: CSAPVAGGGLYNTGELFF.